This T cell receptor beta chain was captured in a study of OX40 agonist ivuxolimab in advanced cancers. Study summary: Patients received ivuxolimab, an intravenous treatment, every 2 weeks at 0.01 to 10 mg/kg. Partial responses were seen in three patients, one with hepatocellular carcinoma and two with cutaneous melanoma.

The CDR3 contains 13 residues. Trimming pared 0 bases from V and 5 bases from J, leaving 6 bases between. Germline loops: CDR1 SGHRS, CDR2 YFSETQ. Generated by immunoSEQ multiplex PCR, the TCRdb table keeps only in-frame clones and is missing some. The repertoire holds about 100,000 clones, with more than 85% as singletons. General observations from the study: At 0.1 to 3.0 mg/kg, CD4+ and CD8+ blood T cells expanded clonally by week 6.

To note about this clone: Its antigen remains unidentified.

The clonotype was recovered from an adult with an advanced solid tumor such as melanoma, head and neck, liver or kidney cancer. The V call is TRBV5-1, the J call TRBJ2-1; D is undetermined. This specimen consisted of CD4+ or CD8+ T cells sorted from blood, obtained in a trial of the OX40 agonist ivuxolimab. The CDR3 DNA is TGCGCCAGCAGCTTGGGCGGACACAATGAGCAGTTCTTC. Protein sequence: CASSLGGHNEQFF. The full variable domain, rest sourced from reference TRBV5-1 and TRBJ2-1, is KAGVTQTPRYLIKTRGQQVTLSCSPISGHRSVSWYQQTPGQGLQFLFEYFSETQRNKGNFPGRFSGRQFSNSRSEMNVSTLELGDSALYLCASSLGGHNEQFFGPGTRLTVL.